A selection of T cell receptor beta chains follows, all from one sample in a study of T cell responses to AZD1222 COVID-19 vaccine. Repertoires were generated with immunoSEQ multiplex PCR, while TCRdb's copy carries only in-frame clones and drops some. The sample contains about 120,000 clones, roughly 91% of which appear only once. The specimen was peripheral blood, collected 28 days after the second AZD1222 dose. The receptors shown here come from an adult who received the AZD1222 COVID-19 vaccine. CDR3s include the opening cysteine and the closing phenylalanine or tryptophan. The D gene is left open where the match is weak. Part of the rows lack a size; the others show once, few, many or a class for expanded clones.

clone size: NA; V gene: TRBV5-1; J gene: TRBJ2-2; D gene: NA; CDR3 DNA: TGCGCCAGCAGCTTGGAGGGTGGCTTCGGGGAGCTGTTTTTT; CDR3 protein: CASSLEGGFGELFF
clone size: NA; V gene: TRBV7-9; J gene: TRBJ1-1; D gene: NA; CDR3 DNA: TGTGCCAGCAGCTTACTTTTTGGGAAAAACACTGAAGCTTTCTTT; CDR3 protein: CASSLLFGKNTEAFF
clone size: NA; V gene: TRBV7-9; J gene: TRBJ1-5; D gene: TRBD1; CDR3 DNA: TGTGCCAGCAGCATGACAGGGATTTTTCGCAATCAGCCCCAGCATTTT; CDR3 protein: CASSMTGIFRNQPQHF
clone size: once; V gene: TRBV25-1; J gene: TRBJ2-3; D gene: NA; CDR3 DNA: TGTGCCAGCACTCAGGCTAGCACAGATACGCAGTATTTT; CDR3 protein: CASTQASTDTQYF
clone size: NA; V gene: TRBV7-2; J gene: TRBJ1-3; D gene: NA; CDR3 DNA: TGTGCCAGCAGCATGCCGGGACGGAGCTCTGGAAACACCATATATTTT; CDR3 protein: CASSMPGRSSGNTIYF
clone size: NA; V gene: TRBV5-1; J gene: TRBJ2-2; D gene: TRBD1; CDR3 DNA: TGCGCCAGCAGCTTGGAAGGGACAGGCACCGGGGAGCTGTTTTTT; CDR3 protein: CASSLEGTGTGELFF
clone size: NA; V gene: TRBV5-4; J gene: TRBJ2-2; D gene: NA; CDR3 DNA: TGTGCCAGCAGCTTAATAGCGAACACCGGGGAGCTGTTTTTT; CDR3 protein: CASSLIANTGELFF
clone size: NA; V gene: TRBV21-1; J gene: TRBJ1-5; D gene: NA; CDR3 DNA: TGTGCCAGCAGCAAAGGGCCGACGAACAATCAGCCCCAGCATTTT; CDR3 protein: CASSKGPTNNQPQHF
clone size: NA; V gene: TRBV4-1; J gene: TRBJ2-1; D gene: NA; CDR3 DNA: TGCGCCAGCAGCCAAGATAGGGGACAACGAAACAATGAGCAGTTCTTC; CDR3 protein: CASSQDRGQRNNEQFF
clone size: NA; V gene: TRBV7-9; J gene: TRBJ2-1; D gene: NA; CDR3 DNA: TGTGCCAGCAGCCCCTTTACAGGTAATGAGCAGTTCTTC; CDR3 protein: CASSPFTGNEQFF